Listed here are 24 T cell receptor beta chains from one sample, sequenced in a study of T cells after somatic rescue of genetic block. Sequenced by immunoSEQ multiplex PCR; TCRdb stores in-frame clones only, minus some. The data hold around 7,900 clones, with around 80% observed a single time. Sequencing was performed on peripheral blood mononuclear cells (PBMCs). These receptors were collected from a boy younger than 18.

V gene TRBV11-2 combines with J gene TRBJ1-2; 9 bases fit TRBD1. Germline V CDR1 and CDR2: SGHAT, FQNNGV. This CDR3 is built from 16 residues. The V segment lost 5 bases and the J segment 7 bases; nucleotides outside the gene matches: 14. As DNA, the CDR3 is TGTGCCAGCAGCCCGCGTCCGGGACAGGGATGGTCTGGCTACACCTTC. It encodes CASSPRPGQGWSGYTF.

The rearrangement uses TRBV4-3 and TRBJ2-7, with 8 bases fitting TRBD1. Germline V gives CDR1 LGHNA, CDR2 YSLEER. The CDR3 is 15 residues long. The junction had 11 bases not matched to a gene; V was cut back by 5 bases and J by 5 bases. DNA of the CDR3: TGCGCCAGCAGCTTCCTCTCAGGGGGCTTCAACGAGCAGTACTTC. This translates into CASSFLSGGFNEQYF.

This clone was recorded only once. V is TRBV7-2 and J is TRBJ2-5; D is perhaps TRBD1 or TRBD2 (7 bases each). Germline V CDR1 and CDR2: SGHTA, FQGNSA. Trimming left V 5 bases short and J 3 bases short, with 19 bases between. This CDR3 has 16 amino acids. The CDR3 DNA follows: TGTGCCAGCAGCGTCGGCACAGGGGAGGGAGAAGAGACCCAGTACTTC. This encodes CASSVGTGEGEETQYF.

This clone was counted between two and nine times. The V call is TRBV28, the J call TRBJ1-1, with 9 bases lining up with TRBD1. Germline CDR1 is MDHEN and CDR2 is SYDVKM. V was pared by 6 bases and J by 2 bases, with 7 bases of the junction left unmatched. The CDR3 is made up of 15 amino acids. The CDR3 here is CASRGGTGSNTEAFF. The CDR3 DNA follows: TGTGCCAGCAGGGGAGGGACAGGGTCAAACACTGAAGCTTTCTTT.

The chain joins TRBV5-6 to TRBJ2-3; D is possibly TRBD1 (5 bases). The CDR3 length is 14 residues. Trimming removed 4 bases from V and 4 bases from J, with 13 bases in between. CDR1 and CDR2 from the germline V gene are SGHDT and YYEEEE. The CDR3 reads CASSPQGFSDTQYF. The DNA of the CDR3 is TGTGCCAGCAGCCCGCAGGGTTTTTCAGATACGCAGTATTTT.

This chain links TRBV19 with TRBJ1-2, with 10 bases lining up with TRBD1. With V trimmed by 3 bases and J by 2 bases, 9 bases remained unmatched. Germline V gives CDR1 LNHDA, CDR2 SQIVND (reference sequence). The CDR3 is 17 residues long. The CDR3 nucleotides read TGTGCCAGTAGTATCGGGACAGGGGCCCTCTCCAACTATGGCTACACCTTC. Its translation is CASSIGTGALSNYGYTF.

This sequence joins TRBV28 and TRBJ2-7, with 7 positions matching TRBD2. The V gene end was trimmed by 5 bases and the J gene end by 4 bases; junction bases not matched to a gene: 14. The CDR3 contains 16 residues. Looked up from germline, CDR1 is MDHEN and CDR2 is SYDVKM. Written as DNA, the CDR3 is TGTGCCAGCAGTCTGGGTTGGTCGGGAGGAAAATACGAGCAGTACTTC. Its protein is CASSLGWSGGKYEQYF.

This CDR3 is CASSLQALVNTGELFF. In nucleotides, the CDR3 is TGTGCCAGCAGCTTACAGGCCTTGGTGAACACCGGGGAGCTGTTTTTT. The chain links TRBV7-2 to TRBJ2-2, with D uncertain. The CDR3 loop spans 16 amino acids. Germline V gene sequence: CDR1 SGHTA, CDR2 FQGNSA. Trimming stripped 2 bases from V and 1 base from J, with 11 bases between.

The V gene is TRBV11-3, the J gene TRBJ2-5; D not certain. Looked up from germline, CDR1 is SGHNT and CDR2 is YENEEA. V gave up 1 base and J gave up 1 base, with 10 bases separating them. The CDR3 is 15 residues long. As DNA, the CDR3 is TGTGCCAGCAGCTTAGGTGGCAGTACCCAAGAGACCCAGTACTTC. Amino acids: CASSLGGSTQETQYF.

This chain links TRBV7-2 with TRBJ2-1; a possible D gene is TRBD2 (6 bases). Trimming left V 0 bases short and J 4 bases short, with 10 bases between. The CDR3 consists of 15 residues. The germline gives CDR1 SGHTA, CDR2 FQGNSA. Written as DNA, the CDR3 is TGTGCCAGCAGCTTAGCAGCTAGCGCGTACAATGAGCAGTTCTTC. The encoded protein is CASSLAASAYNEQFF.

This chain uses TRBV27 with TRBJ2-7, with unresolved D. The V gene's germline CDR1 is MNHEY and CDR2 SMNVEV (reference sequence). V was trimmed by 8 bases and J by 8 bases, leaving 10 bases between them. There are 10 residues in the CDR3. CDR3 DNA sequence: TGTGCCAGCGGGCTAAATAAGCAGTACTTC. Its protein is CASGLNKQYF.

Only a few counts were recorded for this clone. The chain employs TRBV2 and TRBJ1-6; possibly TRBD1 for D (6 bases). The CDR3 is made up of 15 amino acids. CDR1 and CDR2 (germline): SNHLY, FYNNEI. Trimming stripped 6 bases from V and 1 base from J, with 10 bases between. CDR3 coding DNA: TGTGCCAGCAGACTTGACAGGTCCTATAATTCACCCCTCCACTTT. Residues: CASRLDRSYNSPLHF.

There are a few counts of this clone. The rearrangement links TRBV4-3 to TRBJ1-2; D is ambiguous. The CDR3 covers 13 residues. V lost 0 bases and J 4 bases, leaving 6 bases between the germline ends. Germline-derived CDR1 and CDR2 are LGHNA and YSLEER. CDR3 in amino acids: CASSQDRSYGYTF. The CDR3 DNA is TGCGCCAGCAGCCAAGACAGGAGCTATGGCTACACCTTC.

By sample share, this clone is medium-sized. The chain uses TRBV5-1 and TRBJ2-2, with D hard to call. Trimming cost V 2 bases and J 5 bases, with 7 bases left between them. In germline, CDR1 is SGHRS, CDR2 YFSETQ. The CDR3 has 13 amino acids. The CDR3 bases are TGCGCCAGCAGCTTACACGAAACCGGGGAGCTGTTTTTT. Amino acids: CASSLHETGELFF. Supplemented by reference TRBV5-1 and TRBJ2-2, the full variable domain reads KAGVTQTPRYLIKTRGQQVTLSCSPISGHRSVSWYQQTPGQGLQFLFEYFSETQRNKGNFPGRFSGRQFSNSRSEMNVSTLELGDSALYLCASSLHETGELFFGEGSRLTVL.

The J gene is TRBJ2-2, the V gene TRBV20-1; the D is unclear. The V gene's germline CDR1 is DFQATT and CDR2 SNEGSKA (reference sequence). This CDR3 spans 11 amino acids. Deletions cut 6 bases from V and 6 bases from J, with 8 bases between. The CDR3 is CSARRSGELFF. CDR3 coding DNA: TGCAGTGCCCGGCGGTCCGGGGAGCTGTTTTTT.

In its sample, this clone was seen a few times. The chain carries TRBV4-3 and TRBJ1-4; possible D gene TRBD1, 5 bases. The V gene lost 4 bases and the J gene lost 6 bases, with 12 bases spanning the gap. Germline assignment: CDR1 LGHNA and CDR2 YSLEER. This CDR3 has 14 residues. The CDR3 DNA sequence: TGCGCCAGCAGCCCCCGGGACGGATATGAAAAACTGTTTTTT. Residues: CASSPRDGYEKLFF.

There are a few counts of this clone. CDR3: CSVEETEGYEQYF. The CDR3 bases are TGCAGCGTTGAAGAAACAGAAGGCTACGAGCAGTACTTC. The chain recombines TRBV29-1 with TRBJ2-7; D is unclear. Trimming removed 0 bases at V and 3 bases at J, with 9 bases between. CDR1 is SQVTM and CDR2 is ANQGSEA in the germline V gene. CDR3 size: 13 residues.

The chain uses TRBV29-1 and TRBJ2-7; 10 bases match TRBD1. The CDR3 spans 13 residues. Germline V lookup: CDR1 SQVTM, CDR2 ANQGSEA. After removal of 6 bases from V and 7 bases from J, the junction contained 9 bases not matched to a gene. The CDR3 is CSVAQTGGREQYF. The CDR3 DNA is TGCAGCGTCGCTCAGACAGGGGGCAGGGAGCAGTACTTC.

The chain combines TRBV4-2 with TRBJ1-3, with D hard to call. CDR3 length equals 18 residues. Germline V gene sequence: CDR1 LGHNA, CDR2 YNFKEQ. V was pared by 5 bases and J by 4 bases, with 24 bases between. CDR3 sequence: CASSSSRAGTLEGNTIYF. The CDR3 region has the DNA TGTGCCAGCAGCTCCTCGAGGGCAGGTACTCTTGAGGGAAACACCATATATTTT.

In this sample, this clone turned up a few times. This chain connects TRBV27 to TRBJ2-1; 11 positions match TRBD2. The CDR3 runs to 18 residues. The junction had 6 bases not matched to a gene; V was cut back by 2 bases and J by 0 bases. The germline V gene has CDR1 MNHEY and CDR2 SMNVEV (reference sequence). The DNA for the CDR3 is TGTGCCAGCAGTTTACGACTAGCGGGGATCCGCTCCTACAATGAGCAGTTCTTC. Its translation is CASSLRLAGIRSYNEQFF.

The V call is TRBV4-3, the J call TRBJ2-1; D unresolved. There are 13 residues in the CDR3. Germline CDR1 and CDR2: LGHNA and YSLEER. The V gene lost 5 bases and the J gene lost 3 bases, with 8 bases spanning the gap. The CDR3 region has the DNA TGCGCCAGCAGCTCCGGCCACTACAATGAGCAGTTCTTC. The encoded protein is CASSSGHYNEQFF.

The chain's CDR3 is CASSPRTGSYNEQFF. In DNA, the CDR3 is TGTGCCAGCTCACCTCGGACAGGGTCCTACAATGAGCAGTTCTTC. This sequence joins TRBV18 and TRBJ2-1; 8 bases match TRBD1. This CDR3 comprises 15 residues. The germline CDR1 and CDR2 sequences are KGHSH and LQKENI. The trim removed 3 bases at V and 1 base at J, leaving 2 bases unmatched.

The chain links TRBV10-3 to TRBJ2-7; the D gene is possibly TRBD2 (5 bases). CDR1 and CDR2 (germline): ENHRY, SYGVKD. The CDR3 spans 14 residues. Trimming took off 0 bases at V and 4 bases at J, with 10 bases between the two ends. The CDR3 protein is CAISESTRGYEQYF. CDR3 bases: TGTGCCATCAGTGAGTCGACGCGAGGGTACGAGCAGTACTTC.

CDR3 sequence reads: CASSAGGSWGNTIYF. CDR3 DNA: TGTGCCAGCAGTGCAGGGGGCTCGTGGGGAAACACCATATATTTT. The chain combines TRBV6-5 with TRBJ1-3; 8 positions match TRBD1. Trimming cost V 5 bases and J 4 bases; bases outside gene matches: 7. The CDR3 is 15 residues long. The V gene's germline CDR1 is MNHEY and CDR2 SVGAGI.